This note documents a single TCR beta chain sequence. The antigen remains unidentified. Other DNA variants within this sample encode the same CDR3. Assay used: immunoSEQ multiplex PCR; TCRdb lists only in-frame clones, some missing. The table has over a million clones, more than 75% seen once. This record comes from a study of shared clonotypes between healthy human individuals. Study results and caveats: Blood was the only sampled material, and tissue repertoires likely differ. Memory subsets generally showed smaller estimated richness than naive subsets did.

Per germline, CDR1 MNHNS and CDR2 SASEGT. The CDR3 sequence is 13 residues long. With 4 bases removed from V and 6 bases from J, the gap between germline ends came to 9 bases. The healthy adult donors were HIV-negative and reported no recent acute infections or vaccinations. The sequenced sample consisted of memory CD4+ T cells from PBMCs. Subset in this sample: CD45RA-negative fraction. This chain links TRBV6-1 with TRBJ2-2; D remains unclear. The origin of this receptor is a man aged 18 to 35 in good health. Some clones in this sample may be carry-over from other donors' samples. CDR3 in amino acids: CASSAQAPGELFF. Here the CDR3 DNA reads TGTGCCAGCAGTGCCCAGGCACCCGGGGAGCTGTTTTTT.